The source of this T cell receptor (beta chain) is a study of shared clonotypes between healthy human individuals. Several immunoSEQ plates held equal portions of the genomic DNA taken from each subset. Authors' methods: ImmunoSEQ junction-only sequences lacked quality scores, so their filtering differed. The method was immunoSEQ multiplex PCR; TCRdb's version includes in-frame clones alone and lacks a portion of them. V and J calls and clone size follow that table, whereas D and trimming were derived from the DNA. Of some 470,000 clones listed, approximately 80% were seen once; the top ten hold approximately 13%. It was about 100 million PBMCs that unsorted samples used for genomic DNA. Germline V gene sequence: CDR1 ENHRY, CDR2 SYGVKD. The CDR3 covers 14 residues. Trimming took off 5 bases at V and 9 bases at J, with 19 bases between the two ends.

Sample: PBMCs. The rearrangement links TRBV10-3 to TRBJ2-5, with a possible D match to TRBD2 (6 bases). This receptor was identified in a woman in her thirties or forties in good health. Some clones in this sample may be carry-over from other donors' samples. The CDR3 sequence is CAISTVSPGGAQYF. The DNA of the CDR3 is TGTGCCATCAGTACCGTCTCCCCCGGAGGGGCCCAGTACTTC.